The 22 T cell receptor beta chains presented below share a single source sample, sequenced in a study of control samples from healthy donors and cancer patients. Only in-frame clones appear in the TCRdb table, and some are missing; sequencing was by immunoSEQ multiplex PCR. The data hold roughly 130,000 clones, with more than 90% observed a single time. The sample comprised blood. All receptors come from a man aged 30 to 39 in good health.

The chain carries TRBV4-2 and TRBJ2-5, with 9 bases fitting TRBD2. Germline CDR1 reads LGHNA; CDR2 reads YNFKEQ. V shed 3 bases and J 3 bases; nucleotides not matched to a gene: 8. This CDR3 is 16 amino acids long. The CDR3 DNA reads TGTGCCAGCAGCCACTATAGCGGGAGAGAGGAAGAGACCCAGTACTTC. Its translation: CASSHYSGREEETQYF.

V usage is TRBV14 and J usage is TRBJ1-2; 8 bases agree with TRBD1. From germline, CDR1 is SGHDN and CDR2 FVKESK. The junction had 6 bases not matched to a gene; V was cut back by 4 bases and J by 5 bases. CDR3 length equals 14 residues. Here the CDR3 DNA reads TGTGCCAGCAGCCCTGACAGGGGCGTTTATGGCTACACCTTC. Amino acids: CASSPDRGVYGYTF.

This sequence joins TRBV15 and TRBJ2-1; D gene ambiguous. Trimming removed 0 bases from V and 3 bases from J, with 9 bases in between. The CDR3 runs 15 residues. The germline CDR1 and CDR2 sequences are LNHNV and YYDKDF (reference sequence). CDR3 loop: CATSRETRGYNEQFF. In DNA form, the CDR3 reads TGTGCCACCAGCAGAGAAACAAGAGGCTACAATGAGCAGTTCTTC.

The chain couples TRBV6-6 to TRBJ2-7, with TRBD2 matching 12 bases. With 10 bases clipped from V and 5 bases from J, the junction kept 6 bases outside the gene matches. This CDR3 region has 13 residues. Germline V gene sequence: CDR1 MNHNY, CDR2 SVGAGI (reference sequence). The chain's CDR3 is CATLAGGPNEQYF. The CDR3 DNA reads as TGTGCCACCCTAGCGGGAGGGCCTAACGAGCAGTACTTC.

The gene calls are TRBV27 and TRBJ1-1; D uncertain. The length of the CDR3 is 14 residues. V was trimmed by 2 bases and J by 4 bases, leaving 11 bases between them. Germline V gene lookup returns CDR1 MNHEY and CDR2 SMNVEV (reference sequence). The DNA of the CDR3 is TGTGCCAGCAGTTTAGTGGGTTTGAGCACTGAAGCTTTCTTT. Translating it yields CASSLVGLSTEAFF.

The chain employs TRBV7-6 and TRBJ2-7; D perhaps matches TRBD1 (5 bases). Germline CDR1 SGHVS, CDR2 FNYEAQ. V lost 0 bases and J lost 6, with 24 bases in between. The CDR3 runs 18 residues. CDR3 nucleotide sequence: TGTGCCAGCAGCTTAGCGATAACGCAGCCCGGCAGGGTAGTCGAGCAGTACTTC. This sequence encodes CASSLAITQPGRVVEQYF.

The chain is built from TRBV28 and TRBJ2-1, with D perhaps matching TRBD1 (6 bases). Germline CDR1 reads MDHEN; CDR2 reads SYDVKM. V dropped 6 bases and J dropped 5 bases, with 20 bases sitting between them. The CDR3 runs 16 residues. CDR3 sequence reads: CASSTTGNVNDNEQFF. In DNA, the CDR3 is TGTGCCAGCAGCACCACAGGGAACGTTAACGACAATGAGCAGTTCTTC.

V and J are TRBV30 and TRBJ1-1; a weak D match, TRBD1 (6 bases). Per the germline V gene, CDR1 is GTSNPN and CDR2 is SVGIG (reference sequence). This CDR3 is built from 12 residues. V lost 3 bases and J 6 bases, leaving 11 bases between the germline ends. This CDR3 reads CAWSPGGPEAFF. The CDR3 DNA reads as TGTGCCTGGAGCCCGGGGGGCCCTGAAGCTTTCTTT.

V gene TRBV5-1 combines with J gene TRBJ2-7, with 8 bases aligning to TRBD2. The CDR3 contains 14 residues. J was trimmed by 5 bases and V by 4 bases; bases with no gene match: 8. Germline CDR1 is SGHRS and CDR2 is YFSETQ. For the CDR3, the DNA is TGCGCCAGCAGCGGGCGGGGGGTCCGGAACGAGCAGTACTTC. Amino acid sequence: CASSGRGVRNEQYF.

This chain joins TRBV28 and TRBJ1-2; D not certain. The CDR3 runs 15 residues. Germline V gene data show CDR1 as MDHEN and CDR2 as SYDVKM. The V and J ends lost 10 bases and 4 bases respectively, with 22 bases between them. For the CDR3, the DNA is TGTGCCACTATAAGGCGGGCGGCGAAACTCTATGGCTACACCTTC. It encodes CATIRRAAKLYGYTF.

The table lists this clone with a count of one. V gene TRBV11-3 combines with J gene TRBJ2-2; 7 nucleotides agree with TRBD2. This CDR3 contains 15 residues. V dropped 5 bases and J dropped 2; count of bases not matched to a gene: 5. Germline V gives CDR1 SGHNT, CDR2 YENEEA. The CDR3 spells CASSRRDYNTGELFF. As DNA, the CDR3 is TGTGCCAGCAGCCGCCGGGACTACAACACCGGGGAGCTGTTTTTT.

The chain has TRBV6-5 and TRBJ1-3; a weak D match, TRBD1 (5 bases). V lost 7 bases to trimming and J lost 4 bases, with 11 bases between them. The CDR3 has 13 amino acids. Germline-derived CDR1 and CDR2 are MNHEY and SVGAGI. In DNA, the CDR3 is TGTGCCAGCACCCGGGGGGAGGGAAACACCATATATTTT. Translation gives CASTRGEGNTIYF.

The DNA for the CDR3 is TGTGCCAGCTCACCGAGACAGGGAGCGCCGAGCGAGCAGTACTTC. Translating it yields CASSPRQGAPSEQYF. This rearrangement joins TRBV18 to TRBJ2-7, with 7 bases identical to TRBD1. This CDR3 contains 15 residues. Germline V gives CDR1 KGHSH, CDR2 LQKENI. V shed 3 bases and J 6 bases; nucleotides not matched to a gene: 11.

The chain has TRBV30 and TRBJ1-4; no firm D call. Deletions cut 0 bases from V and 6 bases from J, with 11 bases between. The CDR3 extends over 14 amino acids. CDR1 is GTSNPN, CDR2 SVGIG, per germline (reference sequence). DNA for the CDR3: TGTGCCTGGAGTGTTCAGCAGGCTGATGAAAAACTGTTTTTT. This translates into CAWSVQQADEKLFF. The full variable domain, its missing parts supplied by reference TRBV30 and TRBJ1-4, is SQTIHQWPATLVQPVGSPLSLECTVEGTSNPNLYWYRQAAGRGLQLLFYSVGIGQISSEVPQNLSASRPQDRQFILSSKKLLLSDSGFYLCAWSVQQADEKLFFGSGTQLSVL.

The chain employs TRBV7-9 and TRBJ1-1, with a weak D call TRBD1 (5 bases). Germline-derived CDR1 and CDR2 are SEHNR and FQNEAQ (reference sequence). The CDR3 is made up of 13 amino acids. V lost 5 bases, J lost 5 bases, and 12 bases lay in between. CDR3 loop: CASSPQGGTEAFF. CDR3 DNA: TGTGCCAGCAGCCCCCAGGGAGGGACTGAAGCTTTCTTT.

The chain recombines TRBV25-1 with TRBJ2-3; D uncertain. This CDR3 contains 14 residues. V lost 4 bases and J 0 bases, leaving 8 bases between the germline ends. Per germline, CDR1 MGHDK and CDR2 SYGVNS. As DNA, the CDR3 is TGTGCCAGCAGTGCGCGACTCAGCACAGATACGCAGTATTTT. Translating gives CASSARLSTDTQYF.

The chain joins TRBV27 to TRBJ1-1; 7 bases align to TRBD1. Germline V gene data show CDR1 as MNHEY and CDR2 as SMNVEV (reference sequence). The trim removed 1 base at V and 1 base at J, leaving 3 bases unmatched. The length of the CDR3 is 15 residues. The CDR3 reads CASSLLDRENTEAFF. The CDR3 DNA is TGTGCCAGCAGTTTATTAGACAGGGAGAACACTGAAGCTTTCTTT.

The chain links TRBV6-4 to TRBJ2-7; TRBD1 aligns across 7 bases. The CDR3 has 14 amino acids. Germline V gives CDR1 MRHNA, CDR2 SNTAGT. Trimming at V came to 8 bases and at J to 3 bases, leaving 10 bases not matched to a gene. This CDR3 reads CASLRPGQNYEQYF. The CDR3 region has the DNA TGTGCCAGCCTACGCCCGGGACAGAACTACGAGCAGTACTTC.

The chain uses TRBV20-1 and TRBJ1-5, with 7 bases that match TRBD1. The junction had 3 bases not matched to a gene; V was cut back by 3 bases and J by 1 base. This CDR3 comprises 14 residues. Per germline, CDR1 DFQATT and CDR2 SNEGSKA (reference sequence). The CDR3 protein is CSASIRGSNQPQHF. CDR3 nucleotide sequence: TGCAGTGCTAGTATCAGGGGGAGCAATCAGCCCCAGCATTTT.

In its sample, this clone was seen a few times. V and J are TRBV7-6 and TRBJ2-1; 9 positions agree with TRBD2. The V segment lost 6 bases and the J segment 6 bases; nucleotides outside the gene matches: 12. Germline V lookup: CDR1 SGHVS, CDR2 FNYEAQ. This CDR3 contains 16 residues. CDR3 residues: CASRKSLAGRSNEQFF. DNA for the CDR3: TGTGCCAGCAGAAAATCACTAGCGGGTCGTAGCAATGAGCAGTTCTTC.

This chain joins TRBV18 and TRBJ2-1; D not resolved. CDR3 length equals 17 residues. In germline, CDR1 is KGHSH, CDR2 LQKENI. V lost 2 bases and J lost 0, with 14 bases in between. The CDR3, as DNA: TGTGCCAGCTCACCAGTCCCCACGCGGCCCTCCTACAATGAGCAGTTCTTC. Encoded protein: CASSPVPTRPSYNEQFF.

The chain employs TRBV30 and TRBJ2-5, with D hard to call. There are 10 residues in the CDR3. The germline gives CDR1 GTSNPN, CDR2 SVGIG (reference sequence). V was trimmed by 5 bases and J by 3 bases, leaving 4 bases between them. The CDR3 is CAWGKETQYF. The CDR3 DNA reads as TGTGCCTGGGGGAAAGAGACCCAGTACTTC.